Here is one TCR beta chain with its context. Its antigen is still unknown. No base quality information exists; no much larger clone differs at one position. The time point label corresponds to: about 28 days (+/-7) after the second vaccine dose. Interpreted using the paper, the treatment or condition label stands for: meningococcal conjugate vaccine given as trial control. Vaccinee samples came from UK trials COV001 and COV002, including a single-blind randomized controlled phase 2/3 trial of AZD1222 (ChAdOx1 nCoV-19) in healthy adults. Trial participant PBMC samples were collected at day 0 and day 28 after the second dose for TCRbeta chain sequencing. This entry comes from a study of T cell responses to AZD1222 COVID-19 vaccine (dated by TCRdb to the early 2020s). Turning to the overall study: A total of over 230 trial participants underwent TCR sequencing, of whom approximately 200 had received two doses of AZD1222 and about 25 had received two doses of the MenACWY control vaccine. Enrollment into the trials was organized by age into subgroups of 18-55, 56-69 and 70-plus years, and those subgroups contained around 150, 28 and 57 TCR-sequenced participants, respectively.

What the study reported, not specific to this receptor: After two AZD1222 doses, both the breadth and the depth of spike-specific TCRs were significantly higher than at day 0 and than in MenACWY recipients. In the small 56-69-year group, the increase in depth fell short of significance, most likely because of low power. Nearly half of unique spike-specific TCRs reportedly recognized epitopes outside regions mutated in the B.1.351 and B.1.1.7 variants. Participants were mostly white British, with more females than males. The authors suggested clonal diversity may have been underestimated. Because no samples from the day 14 peak response were available, repertoires could be characterized only after the peak T cell response. The whole spike protein was spanned by vaccine-associated CD4 TCRs, and dominant responses were seen in regions 160-218 and 743-854. Only a handful of AZD1222 recipients were SARS-CoV-2 seropositive at baseline, limiting conclusions about previously exposed vaccinees.

The CDR3 regions of human TCRbeta chains were analyzed by immunosequencing. On the study's bioinformatics: Repertoire TCRs were checked for matches against a reference library of SARS-CoV-2-specific TCRs that had been generated using the MIRA antigen-specificity platform. Breadth was defined as the fraction of unique TCRs that were SARS-CoV-2-associated. Depth was defined as the fraction of total T cells that were SARS-CoV-2-associated. Each spike-specific TCR was assigned to its reactive spike region and to a CD4 or CD8 class using the MIRA data. Log10-transformed breadth and depth values were compared by one-way ANOVA with Sidak's multiple comparisons tests. TCRdb took this table from immuneACCESS and kept in-frame rearrangements with V and J called. Such tables lack part of the clones; where checked against another copy, unresolved V genes explain under half of the gap, and the rest is unexplained. The DNA was the basis for D and trimming; V, J and clone size are from that table. The sample table shows approximately 150,000 clones, and 91% are seen once. The ten most abundant clones make up roughly 7.5% of the sample.

The cysteine opens and the phenylalanine closes a CDR3 of 14 amino acids. Kept here is only the CDR3 DNA, which spans 42 bases and is read in frame from base 1. As encoded in the germline V gene, CDR1 is MDHEN while CDR2 is SYDVKM. V is pared back by 3 bases and J by 12 bases, with 21 bases lying between the germline termini. The TCR was taken from an adult who received the MenACWY meningococcal vaccine as a control. The sequence is built from TRBV28 and TRBJ2-7; TRBD1 could be the D gene, as 6 bases match. The sample was peripheral blood, taken 28 days after the second dose of the MenACWY control vaccine. The CDR3: CASSFSQGVRIAYF. The DNA reads TGTGCCAGCAGTTTTTCACAGGGAGTACGGATTGCGTACTTC.